This is a list of T cell receptor beta chains from one sample in a study of Ad26.COV2.S vaccination and SARS-CoV-2 variants. Sequencing was performed with immunoSEQ multiplex PCR; in TCRdb, only in-frame clones are kept and a portion is missing. Seen here are 300,000 to 400,000 clones, roughly 84% observed once, and the top ten hold roughly 2.1%. Here the sequenced sample was peripheral blood, taken in a trial of Ad26.COV2.S vaccine versus placebo. The receptors derive from a person aged 18-60 years who received the Ad26.COV2.S COVID-19 vaccine or a placebo. Each CDR3 is given with its conserved first and last residue. D genes are given only for firm matches. Clone size is shown for a subset of rows, as once, few, many or a class of expanded clone.

TRBJ1-4,.,.,14,TRBV7-2,TGTGCCAGCAGCCCTGGACCGAGCAATGAAAAACTGTTTTTT,CASSPGPSNEKLFF
TRBJ1-2,.,.,15,TRBV18,TGTGCCAGCTCACCACCGAGCGGGGGAAAACATGGCTACACCTTC,CASSPPSGGKHGYTF
TRBJ2-3,.,TRBD1,17,TRBV25-1,TGTGCCAGCAGTGATCCCCCCGGGACAGGAGGCACAGATACGCAGTATTTT,CASSDPPGTGGTDTQYF
TRBJ1-6,.,TRBD1,14,TRBV5-4,TGTGCCAGCAGCCTGGACAGGGGAGGTTCACCCCTCCACTTT,CASSLDRGGSPLHF
TRBJ2-7,.,.,14,TRBV7-2,TGTGCCAGCAGCTCAGGGGGGGGAGACTACGAGCAGTACTTC,CASSSGGGDYEQYF
TRBJ1-1,.,.,13,TRBV11-2,TGTGCCAGCACCCTTTATCTGAACACTGAAGCTTTCTTT,CASTLYLNTEAFF
TRBJ2-1,once,.,14,TRBV11-1,TGTGCCAGCGACGGCGGAGTTTCCTTCGGTGAGCAGTTCTTC,CASDGGVSFGEQFF
TRBJ1-2,.,TRBD1,15,TRBV7-9,TGTGCCAGCAAGGTGTCGACAGGGAAGGGGCGCGGCTACACCTTC,CASKVSTGKGRGYTF
TRBJ1-1,.,.,15,TRBV6-5,TGTGCCAGCAGGAGGGGGGTAAAGACAGACGCTGAAGCTTTCTTT,CASRRGVKTDAEAFF
TRBJ1-2,.,TRBD1,18,TRBV5-1,TGCGCCAGCAGCCTCACAGCCCAGTACCCGGGACAGGGTATCGGCTACACCTTC,CASSLTAQYPGQGIGYTF
TRBJ2-3,few,.,15,TRBV7-6,TGTGCCAGCAGCCTAGACGGGAAACTCACAGATACGCAGTATTTT,CASSLDGKLTDTQYF
TRBJ1-2,.,TRBD1,13,TRBV7-9,TGTGCCAGCAGCTCAGACAGGGACTATGGCTACACCTTC,CASSSDRDYGYTF
TRBJ1-1,.,.,15,TRBV7-2,TGTGCCAGCAGCTTGGGCGGACAGTTGAACACTGAAGCTTTCTTT,CASSLGGQLNTEAFF
TRBJ2-7,.,.,13,TRBV15,TGTGCCACCAGCAGGGACTACTCCTACGAGCAGTACTTC,CATSRDYSYEQYF
TRBJ2-7,.,TRBD1,13,TRBV30,TGTGCCTGGACGACAGGGACGGGGTACGAGCAGTACTTC,CAWTTGTGYEQYF
TRBJ2-3,.,TRBD1,15,TRBV18,TGTGCCAGCTCACCACAGGGGGCGAATTCCGATACGCAGTATTTT,CASSPQGANSDTQYF
TRBJ2-3,.,TRBD2,15,TRBV5-1,TGCGCCAGCAGTTCCGGGACTAGCGGGTTAAATACGCAGTATTTT,CASSSGTSGLNTQYF
TRBJ1-2,.,TRBD1,14,TRBV18,TGTGCCAGCTCGCGACAGGGGGTGGACTATGGCTACACCTTC,CASSRQGVDYGYTF
TRBJ1-1,.,TRBD1,16,TRBV3-1/TRBV3-2,TGTGCCAGCAGCCAAAATAGACAGGGGGCTCACACTGAAGCTTTCTTT,CASSQNRQGAHTEAFF
TRBJ1-2,.,.,14,TRBV15,TGTGCCACCAGCAGAGAAGGGGGTGACTATGGCTACACCTTC,CATSREGGDYGYTF
TRBJ2-7,.,TRBD1,17,TRBV27,TGTGCCAGCAGTTTAGAGCGAAAGACAGGGGGGGTCTACGAGCAGTACTTC,CASSLERKTGGVYEQYF
TRBJ2-5,.,TRBD2,13,TRBV19,TGTGCCCCAAGGCGGGGGTGTCAAGAGACCCAGTACTTC,CAPRRGCQETQYF
TRBJ1-3,.,.,16,TRBV4-2,TGTGCCAGCAGCCAAGATTGGGACGTCGCGCGAAACACCATATATTTT,CASSQDWDVARNTIYF
TRBJ2-7,once,TRBD2,15,TRBV5-1,TGCGCCAGCAGCTCATTAGCGGGGGGCGCCTACGAGCAGTACTTC,CASSSLAGGAYEQYF
TRBJ2-5,.,.,14,TRBV5-4,TGTGCCAGCAGCCCACCAGAGCTGCGTGAGACCCAGTACTTC,CASSPPELRETQYF
TRBJ1-1,.,TRBD1,13,TRBV6-5,TGTGCCAGCCTGACCGAACAGGGGGCAGGCGCTTTCTTT,CASLTEQGAGAFF
TRBJ1-2,.,.,13,TRBV5-1,TGCGCCAGCAGCTTGGTACGGGAATATGGCTACACCTTC,CASSLVREYGYTF
TRBJ2-7,.,.,14,TRBV19,TGTGCCAGTAGCCAGGGGTCCCCCAGTTACGAGCAGTACTTC,CASSQGSPSYEQYF
TRBJ2-5,once,.,14,TRBV5-4,TGTGCCAGCAGCTTGGCCGTCCCTGGAGAGACCCAGTACTTC,CASSLAVPGETQYF
TRBJ1-2,.,TRBD1,13,TRBV5-1,TGCGCCAGCAGTCTGGGACAGGAGGAAGGCTACACCTTC,CASSLGQEEGYTF
TRBJ1-6,.,.,17,TRBV6-2/TRBV6-3,TGTGCCAGCAGTTACCCTACCGACAGGAACTATAATTCACCCCTCCACTTT,CASSYPTDRNYNSPLHF
TRBJ1-1,.,.,14,TRBV28,TGTGCGGGGACGGGCAGGGGAATCAACACTGAAGCTTTCTTT,CAGTGRGINTEAFF
TRBJ1-4,.,TRBD1,17,TRBV2,TGTGCCAGCAGTAAGGACAGGGGGACGGGGTCCAATGAAAAACTGTTTTTT,CASSKDRGTGSNEKLFF
TRBJ1-6,.,.,14,TRBV14,TGTGCCAGCAGCCAGGGTCGACCGAATTCACCCCTCCACTTT,CASSQGRPNSPLHF
TRBJ2-3,.,TRBD2,17,TRBV6-4,TGTGCCAGCAGCCCCAACGTGGTAGCGGGGGACACAGATACGCAGTATTTT,CASSPNVVAGDTDTQYF
TRBJ1-1,.,.,14,TRBV2,TGTGCCAGCAGTGTGCTGGGGATGAACACTGAAGCTTTCTTT,CASSVLGMNTEAFF
TRBJ2-7,.,.,14,TRBV6-6,TGTGCCAGCAGTACGGCTCCCCTCCAGTACGAGCAGTACTTC,CASSTAPLQYEQYF
TRBJ1-2,.,.,14,TRBV7-2,TGTGCCAGCAGCTTAGATCATTCCTTCTATGGCTACACCTTC,CASSLDHSFYGYTF
TRBJ1-2,.,.,15,TRBV18,TGTGCCAGCTCACCAAACAGGGAGCCGTACTATGGCTACACCTTC,CASSPNREPYYGYTF
TRBJ1-1,.,.,13,TRBV11-2,TGTGCCAGCAGCTTAAGTTTGGACACTGAAGCTTTCTTT,CASSLSLDTEAFF
TRBJ2-1,.,TRBD1,15,TRBV7-7,TGTGCTAGCAGCTCCGGGACAGGGTACTCCGGTGAGCAGTTCTTC,CASSSGTGYSGEQFF
TRBJ1-1,.,.,15,TRBV6-6,TGTGCCAGCAGTTACGGGCACCGGCAGGGCACTGAAGCTTTCTTT,CASSYGHRQGTEAFF
TRBJ1-3,.,TRBD1,15,TRBV5-6,TGTGCCAGCAGCTTGGTGGACAGGGTTGGAAACACCATATATTTT,CASSLVDRVGNTIYF
TRBJ1-5,.,.,14,TRBV7-9,TGTGCCAGCAGCGGGGGGTATAGCAATCAGCCCCAGCATTTT,CASSGGYSNQPQHF
TRBJ1-5,.,TRBD1,15,TRBV5-1,TGCGCCAGCAGCTTGGGAGGGACAGGGGGTCAGCCCCAGCATTTT,CASSLGGTGGQPQHF
TRBJ1-1,.,.,17,TRBV18,TGTGCCAGCTCGTTCACCCTCCTTGGGTCGGCGAACACTGAAGCTTTCTTT,CASSFTLLGSANTEAFF
TRBJ2-2,.,.,17,TRBV7-4,TGTGCCAGCAGCTTAGACTCACAGGCGGTTGTGACCGGGGAGCTGTTTTTT,CASSLDSQAVVTGELFF
TRBJ1-1,.,.,13,TRBV5-6,TGTGCCAGCAGCTTGGTGCGGTCGGGTGAAGCTTTCTTT,CASSLVRSGEAFF
TRBJ2-3,.,.,12,TRBV10-3,TGTGCCATCGGCCCTAGGACAGATACGCAGTATTTT,CAIGPRTDTQYF
TRBJ1-2,.,TRBD1,15,TRBV5-1,TGCGCCAGCAGCTTGACCGGGACAGTCCAACATGGCTACACCTTC,CASSLTGTVQHGYTF
TRBJ1-6,.,.,12,TRBV25-1,TGTGCCAGCAGTGAAGGGGTAGGACCCCTCCACTTT,CASSEGVGPLHF
TRBJ1-5,.,.,15,TRBV2,TGTGCCAGCAGGGGGGATGGGGGGGCCAATCAGCCCCAGCATTTT,CASRGDGGANQPQHF
TRBJ2-1,.,TRBD2,16,TRBV11-2,TGTGCCAGCAGCTCCATTAGCGGGGGGGCCTACAATGAGCAGTTCTTC,CASSSISGGAYNEQFF